The 9 T cell receptor beta chains below all came from one sample that was sequenced in a study of shared clonotypes between healthy human individuals. The repertoire was sequenced with immunoSEQ multiplex PCR; TCRdb's copy has only in-frame clones and lacks some. The table records more than 2,000,000 clones, 90% to 95% of them present only once. Sequences were obtained from naive CD4+ T cells from PBMCs. Subset specified: CD45RA+ positively selected. These TCRs come from a man between 18 and 29 years old in good health. Some clones in this sample may be carry-over from other donors' samples.

Only one count was recorded for this clone. Other DNA sequences within the sample encode an identical CDR3. This sequence joins TRBV18 and TRBJ2-5; weak D call: TRBD1 (5 bases). This CDR3 region has 13 residues. V was clipped by 0 bases and J by 3 bases, with 5 bases between them. CDR1 KGHSH and CDR2 LQKENI come from the germline V gene. The CDR3 here is CASSPPGEETQYF. The CDR3 coding sequence is TGTGCCAGCTCACCACCAGGGGAAGAGACCCAGTACTTC.

Concerning this clone: Other DNA sequences in this specimen translate into the identical CDR3. Here the CDR3 reads CASSPGQGRETQYF. For the CDR3, the DNA is TGTGCCAGCTCACCAGGTCAGGGGAGGGAGACCCAGTACTTC. The chain links TRBV18 to TRBJ2-5; D assignment may be TRBD1 or TRBD2 (6 bases each). The CDR3 spans 14 residues. The V end lost 2 bases, the J end lost 5 bases, and 12 bases lay between the germline ends. Looked up from germline, CDR1 is KGHSH and CDR2 is LQKENI. Using reference TRBV18 and TRBJ2-5 for the parts outside the CDR3, the full variable domain is NAGVMQNPRHLVRRRGQEARLRCSPMKGHSHVYWYRQLPEEGLKFMVYLQKENIIDESGMPKERFSAEFPKEGPSILRIQQVVRGDSAAYFCASSPGQGRETQYFGPGTRLLVL.

Of note for this clone: The sample holds other DNA sequences that translate to the same CDR3. The chain has TRBV2 and TRBJ1-1, with 9 nucleotides matching TRBD1. CDR1 is SNHLY, CDR2 FYNNEI, per germline. This CDR3 contains 13 residues. V dropped 6 bases and J dropped 5; count of bases not matched to a gene: 4. The CDR3 DNA sequence: TGTGCCAGCAGGGACAGGGGAGGAACTGAAGCTTTCTTT. It specifies CASRDRGGTEAFF.

V and J are TRBV9 and TRBJ2-1, with TRBD2 matching 9 bases. The CDR3 sequence is 16 residues long. V was clipped by 0 bases and J by 2 bases; unmatched bases: 3. Germline loops: CDR1 SGDLS, CDR2 YYNGEE. CDR3 sequence reads: CASSVGGGVAYNEQFF. The CDR3 coding sequence is TGTGCCAGCAGCGTAGGCGGGGGGGTCGCCTACAATGAGCAGTTCTTC.

The V gene is TRBV27, the J gene TRBJ1-5; TRBD1 agrees at 11 bases. CDR1 and CDR2 from the germline V gene are MNHEY and SMNVEV (reference sequence). J gave up 3 bases and V 6 bases, and 7 bases lay outside the gene matches. The CDR3 consists of 16 residues. CDR3 region: CASSLRTGGYNQPQHF. CDR3 coding DNA: TGTGCCAGCAGCCTTAGGACAGGGGGCTACAATCAGCCCCAGCATTTT.

The table lists this clone with a count of one. J is TRBJ2-7 and V is TRBV6-5; 8 nucleotides line up with TRBD1. Trimming took 2 bases from V and 2 from J; bases not matched to a gene: 5. Per germline, CDR1 MNHEY and CDR2 SVGAGI. This CDR3 spans 15 amino acids. For the CDR3, the DNA is TGTGCCAGCAGTTACAACGGACAGGGCCCCTACGAGCAGTACTTC. It specifies CASSYNGQGPYEQYF.

This clone was observed a few times. This chain links TRBV5-1 with TRBJ2-2; D may be TRBD1 (6 bases). CDR1 SGHRS and CDR2 YFSETQ come from the germline V gene. The CDR3 covers 15 residues. V lost 3 bases to trimming and J lost 6 bases, with 15 bases between them. CDR3 protein: CASSSVIQGPGELFF. The CDR3 DNA sequence: TGCGCCAGCAGCTCAGTGATACAGGGACCCGGGGAGCTGTTTTTT.

J is TRBJ2-7 and V is TRBV28, with D perhaps matching TRBD2 (5 bases). Trimming shortened V by 6 bases and J by 3 bases, and 18 bases separated the two germline ends. CDR3 length equals 15 residues. The germline V gene encodes CDR1 MDHEN and CDR2 SYDVKM. The CDR3 loop reads CASSAGRGLLYEQYF. The CDR3 DNA reads TGTGCCAGCAGCGCCGGACGGGGATTACTCTACGAGCAGTACTTC.

This clone has only a few counts. The chain recombines TRBV18 with TRBJ2-2; 11 bases fit TRBD1. In germline, CDR1 is KGHSH, CDR2 LQKENI. CDR3 length equals 16 residues. V shed 3 bases, J shed 4 bases, and the junction held 4 bases outside the gene matches. CDR3: CASSPIGQGATGELFF. The CDR3, as DNA: TGTGCCAGCTCACCGATAGGACAGGGGGCCACCGGGGAGCTGTTTTTT. Using reference TRBV18 and TRBJ2-2 for the parts outside the CDR3, the full variable domain is NAGVMQNPRHLVRRRGQEARLRCSPMKGHSHVYWYRQLPEEGLKFMVYLQKENIIDESGMPKERFSAEFPKEGPSILRIQQVVRGDSAAYFCASSPIGQGATGELFFGEGSRLTVL.